A single sample is the source of the 5 T cell receptor beta chains below, sequenced in a study of patients and donors after allogeneic stem cell transplantation. From the RT-PCR reads, TCRdb called clonotypes with MiXCR, one entry per CDR3 protein. The sample has 200,000 to 250,000 distinct CDR3 sequences; 13% to 15% are singletons. The specimen sequenced was blood, either unsorted or a sorted T cell fraction (not recorded which). All receptors come from a human donor who was either an allogeneic HSCT recipient or a stem cell or donor lymphocyte infusion donor (not recorded which). It is not recorded whose cells these are; they may come from a transplant donor.

The V gene is TRBV21-1, the J gene TRBJ1-6. TRBV21-1 is noted as a pseudogene. The CDR3 sequence is 16 residues long. The CDR3 reads CASSKGSSSYNSPLHF. The CDR3 coding sequence is TGTGCCAGCAGCAAGGGATCGAGCTCCTATAATTCACCCCTCCACTTT.

J is TRBJ2-1 and V is TRBV4-1; 10 nucleotides line up with TRBD2. CDR1 and CDR2 from the germline V gene are MGHRA and YSYEKL. Trimming took 0 bases from V and 10 from J; bases not matched to a gene: 6. This CDR3 has 15 residues. The CDR3 here is CASSQDGLAGEEQFF. For the CDR3, the DNA is TGCGCCAGCAGCCAAGATGGTCTAGCGGGAGAAGAGCAGTTCTTC.

The genes are TRBV29-1 and TRBJ2-1; 10 bases align to TRBD2. CDR1 and CDR2 from the germline V gene are SQVTM and ANQGSEA. Trimming cost V 7 bases and J 7 bases; bases outside gene matches: 16. CDR3 length: 16 residues. Here the CDR3 reads CSAWMMLAGESNEQFF. CDR3 in DNA: TGCAGCGCCTGGATGATGCTAGCGGGAGAGTCGAATGAGCAGTTCTTC.

This clonotype has only a few counts. J is TRBJ2-1 and V is TRBV18; D possibly matches TRBD1 or TRBD2 (5 bases each). The CDR3 loop spans 16 amino acids. V was clipped by 2 bases and J by 2 bases, with 13 bases between them. CDR1 and CDR2 (germline): KGHSH, LQKENI. The CDR3: CASSPGEGRAYNEQFF. The CDR3 DNA sequence: TGTGCCAGCTCACCAGGAGAGGGACGGGCCTACAATGAGCAGTTCTTC.

This clonotype has only a few counts. The V call is TRBV5-1, the J call TRBJ1-2; D is possibly TRBD1 (6 bases). The CDR3 spans 13 residues. The V gene's germline CDR1 is SGHRS and CDR2 YFSETQ. V lost 7 bases and J 6 bases, leaving 16 bases between the germline ends. DNA of the CDR3: TGCGCCAGCGGAGAACAGGGAGGGAATGGCTACACCTTC. Translated: CASGEQGGNGYTF.